This T cell receptor (beta chain) is from a study of blood T cell repertoires in COVID-19. In the study overall: Acute-phase and convalescent COVID-19 samples originated in the United States, Italy and Spain.

This table comes from immunoSEQ multiplex PCR, and its TCRdb copy is limited to in-frame clones, with some not included. The sample lists 100,000 to 150,000 clones, approximately 87% occurring once. This TCR came from a man in his sixties or seventies who had recovered from COVID-19. The sample comprised peripheral blood.

CDR3 DNA sequence: TGTGCCATCAGCCAAGGACTAGAGGTTACCGGGGAGCTGTTTTTT. Translation gives CAISQGLEVTGELFF. The rearrangement joins TRBV10-3 to TRBJ2-2; 7 nucleotides match TRBD2. Germline V gene lookup returns CDR1 ENHRY and CDR2 SYGVKD. V lost 6 bases, J lost 5 bases, and 9 bases stayed unmatched. This CDR3 has 15 amino acids.